Sequencing of this T cell receptor beta chain was carried out in a study of response to subunit inactivated influenza vaccine listed by TCRdb under 2018. Notes on the research overall: The study used deep quantitative T cell receptor repertoire profiling to track responses to a trivalent subunit inactivated influenza vaccine.

Between the V and J ends, shortened by 2 bases and 0 bases respectively, the junction contains 13 bases. Based on the germline V gene (reference sequence), the CDR1 and CDR2 sequences are LGHDT and YNNKEL. Reading from cysteine to phenylalanine, the CDR3 counts 16 amino acids. The only DNA kept is the CDR3, 48 bases in frame from the first base. Beyond this particular receptor, the publication reports: The authors proposed that each seasonal influenza vaccination may bring in only a limited number of new T cells.

Library preparation was by RT-PCR. The sample was run on an Illumina HiSeq 2500. TCRdb redid the processing of the public reads, applying fastp at Q25 and MiXCR, and retained in-frame beta chains. Each entry is one CDR3 protein sequence, shown with its most common DNA and genes. This sample has around 760,000 distinct CDR3 sequences in its table, and roughly 13% of those were observed once. Less than 9% of the sample is in the top ten clones. This clonotype has more than one count but fewer than ten. No antigen is known for it. No much larger clonotype is one base removed from it; base qualities were not supplied.

This receptor was obtained from a man between 45 and 60 years old who received an inactivated influenza vaccine. Donor details come from another sample of the same person, matched by shared clones. The starting material was PBMCs from blood, obtained about 14 days before vaccination. The chain links TRBV3-1 with TRBJ1-1; TRBD1 is possibly the D segment (5 matching bases). The CDR3 is CASSQYGGGMNTEAFF. The DNA is as follows: TGTGCCAGCAGCCAATATGGGGGGGGAATGAACACTGAAGCTTTCTTT.